This T cell receptor beta chain was found in a study of OX40 agonist ivuxolimab in advanced cancers. Overall study context: Patients received the agonistic anti-OX40 (CD134) antibody ivuxolimab.

The CDR3 consists of 16 residues. Looked up from germline, CDR1 is MNHEY and CDR2 is SVGAGI. The V end was cut by 2 bases, the J end by 0 bases, with 14 bases between. This clone was counted a few times. What it recognizes is unknown. Excluded were patients having autoimmune disease history or systemic immunosuppression. Measured with immunoSEQ multiplex PCR; TCRdb has only the in-frame clones, and not every one. The table lists about 10,000 clones, 77% of them singletons. Study-level results: On average, a greater number of expanded clones characterised CD8+ T cells relative to CD4+.

This TCR was sampled from an adult with an advanced solid tumor such as melanoma, head and neck, liver or kidney cancer. Sequencing was performed on CD4+ or CD8+ T cells sorted from blood, taken in a trial of the OX40 agonist ivuxolimab. The V gene is TRBV6-5, the J gene TRBJ2-7; a possible D gene is TRBD2 (5 bases). CDR3 DNA: TGTGCCAGCAGTTACGCACTCCGGGATGCCTCCTACGAGCAGTACTTC. It yields the protein CASSYALRDASYEQYF.